These T cell receptor beta chains were read from a single sample in a study of cytomegalovirus exposure and HLA in healthy donors. The table came from immunoSEQ multiplex PCR; TCRdb's copy has only in-frame clones and leaves some out. The data contain under 130,000 clones, more than 60% of them singletons. The sample consisted of PBMCs. The receptor source for this set is a female donor in good health and CMV-seropositive. Both conserved end residues are part of each CDR3. Fields, in order: V gene, CDR3 length, J gene, clone size, D gene, CDR3 DNA, CDR3 protein. A D gene is named only where the DNA matches it firmly. The listing skips clone size in some rows; elsewhere it reads once, few, many or a size class.

V gene: TRBV6-6
CDR3 length: 15
J gene: TRBJ2-7
clone size: NA
D gene: TRBD1
CDR3 DNA: TGTGCCAGCAGTATGCCGGGACAGGGAAAGGAGGAGCAGTACTTC
CDR3 protein: CASSMPGQGKEEQYF

V gene: TRBV5-1
CDR3 length: 14
J gene: TRBJ1-2
clone size: NA
D gene: NA
CDR3 DNA: TGCGCCAGCAGCGTCCTCCAGGGTGGACATGGCTACACCTTC
CDR3 protein: CASSVLQGGHGYTF

V gene: TRBV28
CDR3 length: 15
J gene: TRBJ1-4
clone size: NA
D gene: NA
CDR3 DNA: TGTGCCAGCAGTTCCCAGGGGTCGCCAAGTGAAAAACTGTTTTTT
CDR3 protein: CASSSQGSPSEKLFF

V gene: TRBV5-1
CDR3 length: 16
J gene: TRBJ2-7
clone size: NA
D gene: TRBD2
CDR3 DNA: TGCGCCAGCAGCGGGGGGGGACTGGGATTGGGGCACGAGCAGTACTTC
CDR3 protein: CASSGGGLGLGHEQYF

V gene: TRBV10-3
CDR3 length: 13
J gene: TRBJ2-7
clone size: NA
D gene: TRBD1
CDR3 DNA: TGTGCCATCAGTATCGACAGGGGCAACGAGCAGTACTTC
CDR3 protein: CAISIDRGNEQYF

V gene: TRBV18
CDR3 length: 17
J gene: TRBJ2-1
clone size: once
D gene: TRBD1
CDR3 DNA: TGTGCCAGCTCACCCGTACTCCGACAGGGGGCCCGCAATGAGCAGTTCTTC
CDR3 protein: CASSPVLRQGARNEQFF

V gene: TRBV27
CDR3 length: 16
J gene: TRBJ2-1
clone size: NA
D gene: TRBD1
CDR3 DNA: TGTGCCAGCAGCACGGGACCACGGACAGGGCTCCATGAGCAGTTCTTC
CDR3 protein: CASSTGPRTGLHEQFF

V gene: TRBV5-1
CDR3 length: 14
J gene: TRBJ2-7
clone size: NA
D gene: TRBD1
CDR3 DNA: TGCGCCAGCAGCTATGACAGGGCTCACCTCGAGCAGTACTTC
CDR3 protein: CASSYDRAHLEQYF

V gene: TRBV9
CDR3 length: 14
J gene: TRBJ2-7
clone size: NA
D gene: NA
CDR3 DNA: TGTGCCAGCAGCGTCACCTCGAGAGGGAGCGAGCAGTACTTC
CDR3 protein: CASSVTSRGSEQYF

V gene: TRBV6-5
CDR3 length: 15
J gene: TRBJ2-2
clone size: few
D gene: NA
CDR3 DNA: TGTGCCAGCAGTCTCTCGTGGAGAAACACCGGGGAGCTGTTTTTT
CDR3 protein: CASSLSWRNTGELFF

V gene: TRBV6-1
CDR3 length: 13
J gene: TRBJ2-7
clone size: few
D gene: TRBD1
CDR3 DNA: TGTGCCAGCAATCGGGACAGTCTGTACGAGCAGTACTTC
CDR3 protein: CASNRDSLYEQYF

V gene: TRBV7-9
CDR3 length: 16
J gene: TRBJ2-5
clone size: NA
D gene: TRBD1
CDR3 DNA: TGTGCCAGCAGCCTGGGGACAGGGAAGCCCCAAGAGACCCAGTACTTC
CDR3 protein: CASSLGTGKPQETQYF

V gene: TRBV28
CDR3 length: 13
J gene: TRBJ2-1
clone size: NA
D gene: NA
CDR3 DNA: TGTGCCAGCAGCCCGCCTGTACTAGAGGAGCAGTTCTTC
CDR3 protein: CASSPPVLEEQFF

V gene: TRBV4-3
CDR3 length: 14
J gene: TRBJ2-3
clone size: NA
D gene: NA
CDR3 DNA: TGCGCCAGCAGCCAAGAAACGGGTCCAGATACGCAGTATTTT
CDR3 protein: CASSQETGPDTQYF

V gene: TRBV11-2
CDR3 length: 15
J gene: TRBJ2-2
clone size: NA
D gene: NA
CDR3 DNA: TGTGCCAGCAGCTTAAGTTTAGGAGGGACCGGGGAGCTGTTTTTT
CDR3 protein: CASSLSLGGTGELFF

V gene: TRBV5-1
CDR3 length: 17
J gene: TRBJ2-7
clone size: NA
D gene: TRBD2
CDR3 DNA: TGCGCCAGCAGCTTCGTTGGCGGGAGGGCGGGTTCCTACGAGCAGTACTTC
CDR3 protein: CASSFVGGRAGSYEQYF

V gene: TRBV4-2
CDR3 length: 15
J gene: TRBJ1-5
clone size: NA
D gene: TRBD1
CDR3 DNA: TGTGCCAGCAGCCGAGGACAGGGGGCTGGTCAGCCCCAGCATTTT
CDR3 protein: CASSRGQGAGQPQHF

V gene: TRBV5-1
CDR3 length: 15
J gene: TRBJ2-2
clone size: NA
D gene: NA
CDR3 DNA: TGCGCCAGCAGAGGGAGCGAGGCGAACACCGGGGAGCTGTTTTTT
CDR3 protein: CASRGSEANTGELFF

V gene: TRBV13
CDR3 length: 12
J gene: TRBJ2-7
clone size: NA
D gene: NA
CDR3 DNA: TGTGCCAGCAGCCCCCGCGCGAGCGAGCAGTACTTC
CDR3 protein: CASSPRASEQYF

V gene: TRBV18
CDR3 length: 16
J gene: TRBJ2-3
clone size: NA
D gene: TRBD1
CDR3 DNA: TGTGCCAGCTCAGCATATACAGGGGGCAGCACAGATACGCAGTATTTT
CDR3 protein: CASSAYTGGSTDTQYF

V gene: TRBV9
CDR3 length: 17
J gene: TRBJ1-1
clone size: NA
D gene: NA
CDR3 DNA: TGTGCCAGCAGCGTAGTAGAAGGGGGGGGCTGGAACACTGAAGCTTTCTTT
CDR3 protein: CASSVVEGGGWNTEAFF

V gene: TRBV7-8
CDR3 length: 14
J gene: TRBJ1-2
clone size: NA
D gene: NA
CDR3 DNA: TGTGCCAGCAGCTTGGCGGGGTTCAACTATGGCTACACCTTC
CDR3 protein: CASSLAGFNYGYTF

V gene: TRBV19
CDR3 length: 12
J gene: TRBJ2-5
clone size: few
D gene: TRBD1
CDR3 DNA: TGTGCCAGTAGTCACAGGGGAGAGACCCAGTACTTC
CDR3 protein: CASSHRGETQYF

V gene: TRBV7-3
CDR3 length: 13
J gene: TRBJ2-2
clone size: NA
D gene: NA
CDR3 DNA: TGTGCCAGCAGCTCTCCGGGCACCGGGGAGCTGTTTTTT
CDR3 protein: CASSSPGTGELFF

V gene: TRBV4-2
CDR3 length: 15
J gene: TRBJ1-2
clone size: NA
D gene: TRBD1
CDR3 DNA: TGTGCCAGCAGCAACCGGGACAGGGGGGACCATGGCTACACCTTC
CDR3 protein: CASSNRDRGDHGYTF

V gene: TRBV6-1
CDR3 length: 13
J gene: TRBJ2-2
clone size: once
D gene: NA
CDR3 DNA: TGTGCCAGCACCCCGGAATCGGGCGGGGAGCTGTTTTTT
CDR3 protein: CASTPESGGELFF

V gene: TRBV9
CDR3 length: 16
J gene: TRBJ2-6
clone size: NA
D gene: NA
CDR3 DNA: TGTGCCAGCAGCGTAGACCCCCCCCTTAGAGCCAACGTCCTGACTTTC
CDR3 protein: CASSVDPPLRANVLTF

V gene: TRBV2
CDR3 length: 14
J gene: TRBJ2-3
clone size: NA
D gene: NA
CDR3 DNA: TGTGCCAGCAGCCCAACTAGGGTCACAGATACGCAGTATTTT
CDR3 protein: CASSPTRVTDTQYF

V gene: TRBV13
CDR3 length: 14
J gene: TRBJ1-1
clone size: NA
D gene: NA
CDR3 DNA: TGTGCCAGCAGCTTACGGGGGAGGAGAACTGAAGCTTTCTTT
CDR3 protein: CASSLRGRRTEAFF

V gene: TRBV15
CDR3 length: 15
J gene: TRBJ2-2
clone size: NA
D gene: TRBD2
CDR3 DNA: TGTGCCACCAGCTTGGGACTAGCGGGAGCCGGGGAGCTGTTTTTT
CDR3 protein: CATSLGLAGAGELFF

V gene: TRBV19
CDR3 length: 15
J gene: TRBJ1-4
clone size: NA
D gene: NA
CDR3 DNA: TGTGCCAGTAGTGTCCGGACATCGCCTACTGAAAAACTGTTTTTT
CDR3 protein: CASSVRTSPTEKLFF

V gene: TRBV28
CDR3 length: 14
J gene: TRBJ2-1
clone size: once
D gene: TRBD1
CDR3 DNA: TGTGCCAGCAGGGGGACAGGGGGCGGCGCAGAGCAGTTCTTC
CDR3 protein: CASRGTGGGAEQFF

V gene: TRBV9
CDR3 length: 15
J gene: TRBJ2-5
clone size: NA
D gene: TRBD1
CDR3 DNA: TGTGCCAGCAGGAGAGGTGGGACAGGACAAGAGACCCAGTACTTC
CDR3 protein: CASRRGGTGQETQYF

V gene: TRBV7-3
CDR3 length: 13
J gene: TRBJ2-3
clone size: few
D gene: NA
CDR3 DNA: TGTGCCAGCAGGGGCCCGGGGGAGGATACGCAGTATTTT
CDR3 protein: CASRGPGEDTQYF

V gene: TRBV10-3
CDR3 length: 15
J gene: TRBJ2-7
clone size: NA
D gene: TRBD1
CDR3 DNA: TGTGCCATCAGTTCCGGGACAGCGAGCTCCTACGAGCAGTACTTC
CDR3 protein: CAISSGTASSYEQYF

V gene: TRBV5-1
CDR3 length: 15
J gene: TRBJ2-3
clone size: NA
D gene: TRBD2
CDR3 DNA: TGCGCCAGCGGACTAGCGGGAGGGCCGGGGGATACGCAGTATTTT
CDR3 protein: CASGLAGGPGDTQYF

V gene: TRBV5-1
CDR3 length: 15
J gene: TRBJ2-2
clone size: NA
D gene: NA
CDR3 DNA: TGCGCCAGCAGCGGCGGGACAGCGAACACCGGGGAGCTGTTTTTT
CDR3 protein: CASSGGTANTGELFF

V gene: TRBV5-1
CDR3 length: 14
J gene: TRBJ1-1
clone size: NA
D gene: TRBD1
CDR3 DNA: TGCGCCAGCAGCTCGGGACAGGGGGGCACTGAAGCTTTCTTT
CDR3 protein: CASSSGQGGTEAFF

V gene: TRBV18
CDR3 length: 16
J gene: TRBJ1-2
clone size: few
D gene: TRBD1
CDR3 DNA: TGTGCCAGCTCACTAGGAACAGGACAGGCCGGCTATGGCTACACCTTC
CDR3 protein: CASSLGTGQAGYGYTF

V gene: TRBV6-6
CDR3 length: 15
J gene: TRBJ2-3
clone size: few
D gene: TRBD1
CDR3 DNA: TGTGCCAGCAGGTCTCTGGACAGGCCCACAGATACGCAGTATTTT
CDR3 protein: CASRSLDRPTDTQYF

V gene: TRBV25-1
CDR3 length: 14
J gene: TRBJ1-1
clone size: NA
D gene: TRBD1
CDR3 DNA: TGTGCCAGCAGTGGGGGACAGGGGAGGACTGAAGCTTTCTTT
CDR3 protein: CASSGGQGRTEAFF

V gene: TRBV5-5
CDR3 length: 17
J gene: TRBJ1-5
clone size: few
D gene: NA
CDR3 DNA: TGTGCCAGCAGCTCCCTCGGAGGGGTTAAAGTCCATCAGCCCCAGCATTTT
CDR3 protein: CASSSLGGVKVHQPQHF